This T cell receptor (beta chain) originates from a study of blood T cell repertoires in COVID-19. Across the whole study: PBMCs, B-cell-depleted T cells, or T cells were the source of the cDNA or gDNA that made up the material.

The germline V and J ends were trimmed by 4 bases and 2 bases, with 10 bases remaining between them. The CDR3 extends over 14 amino acids. Germline values: CDR1 MDHEN, CDR2 SYDVKM. Profiled with immunoSEQ multiplex PCR; TCRdb holds only in-frame clones, not every one. The sample has some 100,000 clones; roughly nine tenths are singletons. The receptor was derived from a man aged 45-60 years with acute or convalescent COVID-19. This chain connects TRBV28 to TRBJ2-3; perhaps TRBD2 as D (5 bases). Specimen: peripheral blood. CDR3 nucleotide sequence: TGTGCCAGCAGTTCGGGGTCTGCCACAGATACGCAGTATTTT. Its translation is CASSSGSATDTQYF.